Below, 25 T cell receptor beta chains from the same sample are listed, as sequenced in a study of tumor-infiltrating lymphocytes in primary liver carcinoma. TCR beta cDNA came from around 0.5 ug total RNA, primed with a constant-region primer. Library construction for TCR beta comprised three nested multiplex PCR rounds performed with slightly modified ARM-PCR. Researchers ran the first two PCR rounds for ten to eleven cycles each with TRBV1-TRBV30 forward primers and a C-beta reverse primer. Using its own MiXCR run on the multiplex PCR reads, TCRdb lists one record per CDR3 protein. The sample lists 37,000 or so distinct CDR3 sequences; roughly 80% were seen once. For each extraction, RNA and DNA were obtained together from 20-30 mg of unsorted bulk tissue. The sequencing sample was made of tumor-adjacent normal liver tissue. The receptors come from a man between 35 and 55 years old with primary liver carcinoma and hepatitis B virus infection.

About this clonotype itself: The junction shows a germline mismatch at one end, possibly a read error. The chain employs TRBV6-1 and TRBJ1-2; D uncertain. This CDR3 has 11 amino acids. Germline CDR1 and CDR2: MNHNS and SASEGT. The CDR3 sequence: CVSIRENGNTF. CDR3 in DNA: TGTGTCAGCATTCGGGAAAATGGCAACACCTTC.

Concerning this clonotype itself: A read error may account for a junction end that differs from germline. The rearrangement uses TRBV6-1 and TRBJ1-5; the match to TRBD1 covers 9 bases. CDR1 is MNHNS and CDR2 is SASEGT in the germline V gene. The CDR3 loop spans 14 amino acids. CDR3 bases: TGTGCCAACAGTCTACAGGGGGCCACTCAGCCCCAACATTTC. It yields the protein CANSLQGATQPQHF.

The chain has TRBV6-6 and TRBJ2-2; no firm D call. Germline V lookup: CDR1 MNHNY, CDR2 SVGAGI (reference sequence). CDR3 length equals 15 residues. V shed 7 bases and J shed 2 bases, with 14 bases lying between them. The DNA for the CDR3 is TGTGCCAGCACTGGTCCGACGGTTAACACCGGGGAGCTGTTTTTT. This gives the protein CASTGPTVNTGELFF.

This clonotype has more than one count but fewer than ten. The junction does not match germline at one end; this may be a read error. The V call is TRBV6-5, the J call TRBJ2-7, with a weak D call TRBD1 (7 bases). From germline, CDR1 is MNHEY and CDR2 SVGAGI. The CDR3 is made up of 14 amino acids. The CDR3: CASSPETGRYEQYF. The DNA for the CDR3 is TGTGCCAGCAGTCCCGAGACAGGGAGGTACGAGCAATACTTC.

This clonotype ranks as medium-sized. This sequence joins TRBV10-2 and TRBJ2-6; D unresolved. The CDR3 loop spans 13 amino acids. The ends were cut back, 9 bases at V and 0 bases at J, with 6 bases in the middle. From germline, CDR1 is WSHSY and CDR2 SAAADI. In DNA form, the CDR3 reads TGCGCCAGTTACAGCTCTGGGGCCAACGTCCTGACTTTC. This encodes CASYSSGANVLTF.

With regard to this clonotype: A read error may produce the germline difference seen at one junction end. The gene calls are TRBV12-3 or TRBV12-4 and TRBJ2-1; D is possibly TRBD1 (6 bases). The CDR3 has 13 residues. CDR3 amino acids: CATSLGQKNEQFF. The DNA for the CDR3 is TGTGCCACCAGTCTCGGACAGAAAAATGAACAGTTCTTC.

Worth noting for this clonotype: One junction end does not reproduce the germline sequence, and a read error may be involved. The rearrangement joins TRBV11-2 to TRBJ2-4; 11 nucleotides align to TRBD1. Per germline, CDR1 SGHAT and CDR2 FQNNGV. CDR3 length equals 14 residues. CDR3 in DNA: TGTACCAGCAGCTCCGGGACAGGGGGTAACATTCAGTATTTC. It codes for CTSSSGTGGNIQYF.

CDR3 DNA: TGCGCCAGCAGCTTGGAGAGGGTCACGGGGAATGTCTACACCTTC. It translates to CASSLERVTGNVYTF. The chain is built from TRBV5-1 and TRBJ1-2; D call uncertain. This CDR3 is built from 15 residues. The germline CDR1 and CDR2 sequences are SGHRS and YFSETQ. The V end lost 0 bases, the J end lost 10 bases, and 19 bases lay between the germline ends.

Notes on this clonotype: Given the absence of the conserved phenylalanine or tryptophan at the CDR3 end, a read error is likely. The genes are TRBV11-2 and TRBJ2-4; D possibly corresponds to TRBD1 (6 bases). The CDR3 is 14 amino acids. Germline V gives CDR1 SGHAT, CDR2 FQNNGV. DNA for the CDR3: TGTGCCAGTAGCTCCGGGTCAGGGGATAACATTCAGTACTAC. Its protein product is CASSSGSGDNIQYY.

In the case of this clonotype: As the CDR3 is not closed by the conserved phenylalanine or tryptophan, this likely results from a read error. The rearrangement links TRBV29-1 to TRBJ2-7; perhaps D is TRBD1 or TRBD2 (5 bases each). Trimming cost V 4 bases and J 6 bases, with 22 bases left between them. The CDR3 is 15 amino acids. Germline CDR1 SQVTM, CDR2 ANQGSEA. CDR3 in amino acids: CSVASGWGMPCEQYS. The CDR3 region has the DNA TGCAGCGTTGCGAGTGGATGGGGGATGCCCTGCGAGCAGTACTCC.

Turning to this clonotype: The conserved final phenylalanine or tryptophan is absent from the CDR3, which likely points to a read error. The gene calls are TRBV30 and TRBJ1-1; D unresolved. Looked up from germline, CDR1 is GTSNPN and CDR2 is SVGIG (reference sequence). This CDR3 is built from 14 residues. For the CDR3, the DNA is TGTACCTGGAGTGTAGGCATCTCGAACACTGAAGCTTTCTTG. Residues: CTWSVGISNTEAFL.

The CDR3 DNA follows: TGTGTCGGCAGCCGAGGACACACAGATACGCAGTATTTT. Translation gives CVGSRGHTDTQYF. The chain employs TRBV14 and TRBJ2-3, with D maybe TRBD1 (5 bases). The CDR3 runs to 13 residues. The germline gives CDR1 SGHDN, CDR2 FVKESK.

The J gene is TRBJ2-5, the V gene TRBV20-1; 8 bases fit TRBD2. V dropped 6 bases and J dropped 8; count of bases not matched to a gene: 20. The germline gives CDR1 DFQATT, CDR2 SNEGSKA (reference sequence). The length of the CDR3 is 16 residues. The CDR3 coding sequence is TGCAGTGCCCTAAGTGTCAGCGGGAGAGTAGGGGATACCCAGTACTTC. Translation gives CSALSVSGRVGDTQYF.

Judged by abundance, this clonotype is medium-sized. The chain carries TRBV10-1 and TRBJ2-1; TRBD2 agrees at 7 bases. Germline V gives CDR1 WNHNN, CDR2 SYGVQD (reference sequence). The ends lost 6 bases at V and 11 bases at J; junction bases unmatched: 10. The CDR3 extends over 13 amino acids. The CDR3 DNA follows: TGCGCCAGCAGCGGTGGGGAGGGTACCCAGCAGTTCTTC. Its translation: CASSGGEGTQQFF.

As concerns this clonotype: Because it lacks the conserved phenylalanine or tryptophan at the end, this CDR3 is likely a read error. The chain joins TRBV11-2 to TRBJ2-6, with D tentatively TRBD1 or TRBD2 (5 bases each). Germline V gives CDR1 SGHAT, CDR2 FQNNGV. The CDR3 is 15 residues long. The CDR3: CATQRPRYGANVLTL. The DNA of the CDR3 is TGTGCCACCCAGCGGCCGCGCTATGGGGCCAACGTTCTGACTTTG.

Concerning this clonotype: An end of the junction does not agree with germline; a read error may underlie this. The chain joins TRBV6-1 to TRBJ2-1, with 7 bases aligning to TRBD2. The CDR3 is 16 amino acids. Germline CDR1 reads MNHNS; CDR2 reads SASEGT. CDR3: CTSSERLAGSYNEQFF. CDR3 nucleotides: TGTACCAGTAGTGAGCGCTTAGCGGGCTCCTACAATGAGCAGTTCTTC.

As concerns this clonotype: Since the CDR3 does not end with the conserved phenylalanine or tryptophan, this likely comes from a read error. CDR3 sequence reads: CRVSGPGNIGELFS. Here the CDR3 DNA reads TGCAGGGTTTCCGGGCCGGGGAACATCGGGGAGCTGTTTTCA. This sequence joins TRBV29-1 and TRBJ2-2; a weak D match, TRBD2 (5 bases). Germline V gene lookup returns CDR1 SQVTM and CDR2 ANQGSEA. The CDR3 spans 14 residues.

This clonotype was picked up many times. The V call is TRBV30, the J call TRBJ2-1, with 10 bases matching TRBD2. The CDR3 runs 17 residues. Per the germline V gene, CDR1 is GTSNPN and CDR2 is SVGIG (reference sequence). Trimming took 6 bases from V and 0 from J; bases not matched to a gene: 11. CDR3 coding DNA: TGTGCCTGCCCCGCCACCGGGACTAGCGACTCCTACAATGAGCAGTTCTTC. Translated: CACPATGTSDSYNEQFF.

The rearrangement joins TRBV7-9 to TRBJ2-7; D possibly corresponds to TRBD2 (6 bases). Germline V gene data show CDR1 as SEHNR and CDR2 as FQNEAQ (reference sequence). Trimming removed 1 base from V and 12 bases from J, with 22 bases in between. The CDR3 extends over 15 amino acids. The CDR3 here is CASSLGLVETYDVYF. Here the CDR3 DNA reads TGTGCCAGCAGCTTAGGACTAGTGGAAACCTACGATGTGTACTTC.

V usage is TRBV11-1 and J usage is TRBJ2-1; D tentatively fits TRBD1 or TRBD2 (5 bases each). The CDR3 extends over 20 amino acids. The V gene's germline CDR1 is SGHAT and CDR2 FQDESV (reference sequence). V lost 5 bases, J lost 6 bases, and 32 bases lay in between. CDR3 bases: TGTGCCAGCAGCATAGGAAAGAACATCGGGGCCTCACGGTTCGGCAATGAGCAGTTCTTC. As protein: CASSIGKNIGASRFGNEQFF.

Concerning this clonotype itself: Relative to the germline gene, one junction end is altered; a read error may explain this. The chain carries TRBV28 and TRBJ1-5; D gene ambiguous. Germline loops: CDR1 MDHEN, CDR2 SYDVKM. CDR3 length: 15 residues. The CDR3 DNA follows: TGTGTCAGCAGCCCGGAACCGGGTTTCAATCAGCCACAGCATTTT. As protein: CVSSPEPGFNQPQHF.

This clonotype was seen only once. No conserved phenylalanine or tryptophan ends this CDR3, so it is likely a read error. V usage is TRBV5-1 and J usage is TRBJ2-7; TRBD2 is a possible D gene (5 bases). The germline gives CDR1 SGHRS, CDR2 YFSETQ. The CDR3 loop spans 15 amino acids. The CDR3 here is CASSLDPTSGNEQYS. As DNA, the CDR3 is TGTGCCAGCAGCTTGGACCCTACCTCGGGGAACGAGCAGTACTCC.

This clonotype occurred once. Likely a read error: the CDR3 ends without its conserved phenylalanine or tryptophan. The V and J genes are TRBV11-1 and TRBJ2-7; D is undetermined. V lost 6 bases and J lost 0, with 9 bases in between. The CDR3 covers 13 residues. In germline, CDR1 is SGHAT, CDR2 FQDESV (reference sequence). CDR3 sequence reads: CASRRKRSYEQYY. The DNA for the CDR3 is TGTGCCAGCAGGCGGAAGCGCTCCTACGAGCAGTACTAC.

For this clonotype: The junction shows a germline mismatch at one end, possibly a read error. The chain's CDR3 is CASSLRTSDYAF. The CDR3, as DNA: TGTGCCAGCAGTTTGAGGACAAGCGACTACGCCTTC. V gene TRBV12-3 or TRBV12-4 combines with J gene TRBJ1-2; tentatively, D is TRBD1 (5 bases). This CDR3 is built from 12 residues.

A note on this clonotype: One end of the junction fails to match germline, which may point to a read error. The chain employs TRBV7-3 and TRBJ2-5, with D tentatively TRBD1 or TRBD2 (5 bases each). The CDR3 consists of 15 residues. Germline V CDR1 and CDR2: SGHTA, FQGTGA. As DNA, the CDR3 is TGTACCAGCAGTTCGGGACCAGGATTAGGCGAGACCCAGTACTTC. Encoded protein: CTSSSGPGLGETQYF. Combining the CDR3 with reference TRBV7-3 and TRBJ2-5 gives the whole variable domain GAGVSQTPSNKVTEKGKYVELRCDPISGHTALYWYRQSLGQGPEFLIYFQGTGAADDSGLPNDRFFAVRPEGSVSTLKIQRTERGDSAVYLCTSSSGPGLGETQYFGPGTRLLVL.